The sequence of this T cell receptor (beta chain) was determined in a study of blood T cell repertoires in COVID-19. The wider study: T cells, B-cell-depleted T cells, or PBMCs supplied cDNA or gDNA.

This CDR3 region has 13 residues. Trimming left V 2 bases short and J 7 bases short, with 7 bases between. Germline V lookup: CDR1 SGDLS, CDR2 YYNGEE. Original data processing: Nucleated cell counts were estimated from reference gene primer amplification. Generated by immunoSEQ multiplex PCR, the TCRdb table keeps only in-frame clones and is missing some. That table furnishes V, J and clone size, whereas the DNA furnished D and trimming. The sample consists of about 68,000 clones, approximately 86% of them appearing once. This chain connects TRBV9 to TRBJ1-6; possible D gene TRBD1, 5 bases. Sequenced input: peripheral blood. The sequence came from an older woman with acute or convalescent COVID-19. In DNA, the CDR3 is TGTGCCAGCAGCGTGACAGTCAATTCACCCCTCCACTTT. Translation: CASSVTVNSPLHF.